These 27 T cell receptor beta chains came from one sample sequenced in a study of blood T cells in healthy people across ages. A second PCR, run for roughly 7 to 11 cycles, used a sample-barcoded 5' primer plus a J-beta primer mix. Each CDR3 protein gets one entry after TCRdb re-called the 5' RACE reads with MiXCR. The sample consists of around 820,000 distinct CDR3 sequences, just under 25% of them appearing once. These sequences were also reported in another study, on T cells of mothers and their children.

The sample comprised blood. The receptors come from a boy aged 5-17 years in good health.

This clonotype was observed a handful of times. CDR3 protein: CASNRQARGYTF. CDR3 DNA sequence: TGTGCCAGCAACAGACAGGCGCGTGGCTACACCTTC. The chain links TRBV7-9 to TRBJ1-2, with D possibly matching TRBD1 (6 bases). Germline V gene data show CDR1 as SEHNR and CDR2 as FQNEAQ (reference sequence). This CDR3 has 12 amino acids. The ends were cut back, 7 bases at V and 7 bases at J, with 13 bases in the middle.

The rearrangement links TRBV6-6 to TRBJ2-5; TRBD1 might be the D (5 bases). The end of the DNA aligns better with TRBJ2-1, so the J call may be wrong. The length of the CDR3 is 14 residues. Looked up from germline, CDR1 is MNHNY and CDR2 is SVGAGI (reference sequence). CDR3 region: CASTNGQGSGEQFF. The CDR3 region has the DNA TGTGCCAGCACCAACGGCCAGGGCTCGGGTGAGCAGTTCTTC.

The V gene is TRBV20-1, the J gene TRBJ2-7; TRBD2 matches 11 bases. J was trimmed by 5 bases and V by 6 bases; bases with no gene match: 9. The CDR3 runs to 14 residues. Germline V CDR1 and CDR2: DFQATT, SNEGSKA (reference sequence). CDR3 nucleotides: TGCAGTGCACTTACTAGCGGGAGTTGGGACGAGCAGTACTTC. This encodes CSALTSGSWDEQYF.

The V and J genes are TRBV12-3 or TRBV12-4 and TRBJ2-3, with D possibly being TRBD2 (6 bases). The CDR3 length is 15 residues. V lost 3 bases and J lost 4, with 14 bases in between. CDR3 sequence reads: CASSLGLPAPDTQYF. The CDR3, as DNA: TGTGCCAGCAGTTTGGGACTCCCAGCCCCAGATACGCAGTATTTT.

A single count supports this clonotype. The chain recombines TRBV11-2 with TRBJ2-3, with a possible D match to TRBD2 (6 bases). Trimming cost V 2 bases and J 2 bases, with 17 bases left between them. The CDR3 has 17 residues. Per the germline V gene, CDR1 is SGHAT and CDR2 is FQNNGV. CDR3 loop: CASSLSWTILDTDTQYF. The DNA for the CDR3 is TGTGCCAGCAGCTTATCGTGGACTATTCTCGACACAGATACGCAGTATTTT.

This clonotype was found a few times. The chain carries TRBV6-6 and TRBJ2-5; D remains unclear. The end of the DNA aligns better with TRBJ2-7, so the J call may be wrong. The CDR3 spans 15 residues. The germline gives CDR1 MNHNY, CDR2 SVGAGI (reference sequence). The CDR3 DNA follows: TGTGCCAGCAGTTACTCGAATCAGAACACCTACGAGCAGTACTTC. It yields the protein CASSYSNQNTYEQYF.

This chain connects TRBV12-3 or TRBV12-4 to TRBJ2-5; 12 nucleotides agree with TRBD1. The CDR3 consists of 18 residues. V trimming: 5 bases; J trimming: 2 bases; junction bases outside the gene matches: 12. CDR3 DNA: TGTGCCAGCAGTACCCCGGGACAGGGGGCGCAGGGACAAGAGACCCAGTACTTC. Translation gives CASSTPGQGAQGQETQYF.

This clonotype has just a few counts. The V and J genes are TRBV18 and TRBJ1-4; D gene uncertain. Trimming left V 6 bases short and J 8 bases short, with 19 bases between. The CDR3 contains 15 residues. The germline gives CDR1 KGHSH, CDR2 LQKENI. In nucleotides, the CDR3 is TGTGCCAGCTCTCCGTGGGCCCTGGCGGAGGAAAAACTGTTTTTT. Translation gives CASSPWALAEEKLFF.

V and J are TRBV4-2 and TRBJ2-3; D is perhaps TRBD2 (5 bases). Germline CDR1 is LGHNA and CDR2 is YNFKEQ. The CDR3 extends over 18 amino acids. V was clipped by 0 bases and J by 2 bases, with 18 bases between them. The CDR3 DNA reads TGTGCCAGCAGCCAAGAAGTCTATCCTAGCATGGCCACAGATACGCAGTATTTT. This encodes CASSQEVYPSMATDTQYF.

This clonotype turned up a few times. This rearrangement joins TRBV6-5 to TRBJ2-2; D remains ambiguous. Germline values: CDR1 MNHEY, CDR2 SVGAGI. This CDR3 contains 15 residues. Trimming removed 5 bases from V and 0 bases from J, with 10 bases in between. The DNA for the CDR3 is TGTGCCAGCAGTCCAGAGAATTCGAACACCGGGGAGCTGTTTTTT. It encodes CASSPENSNTGELFF.

In its sample, this clonotype was seen a few times. The CDR3 nucleotides are TGTGCCAGCAGCGTAGATGTGGGGGACGGTGAAAAACTGTTTTTT. The encoded protein is CASSVDVGDGEKLFF. The V gene is TRBV9, the J gene TRBJ1-4; D might be TRBD1 (5 bases). Germline V gives CDR1 SGDLS, CDR2 YYNGEE. The CDR3 loop spans 15 amino acids. V lost 0 bases, J lost 7 bases, and 13 bases lay in between.

Of note for this clonotype: Without the conserved terminal phenylalanine or tryptophan, this CDR3 likely stems from a read error. The chain has TRBV12-3 or TRBV12-4 and TRBJ1-1; TRBD1 matches 8 bases. The CDR3 contains 15 residues. J was trimmed by 4 bases and V by 5 bases; bases with no gene match: 9. DNA of the CDR3: TGTGCCAGCAGTCCATTGACAGGGGTGGGCACTGAAGCTTTCCTT. Translation gives CASSPLTGVGTEAFL.

The chain carries TRBV27 and TRBJ1-5, with 7 bases matching TRBD1. Looked up from germline, CDR1 is MNHEY and CDR2 is SMNVEV (reference sequence). V shed 6 bases, J shed 5 bases, and the junction held 7 bases outside the gene matches. The CDR3 runs 14 residues. This CDR3 is CASRDRSRDQPQHF. The CDR3 region has the DNA TGTGCCAGCAGGGACAGGTCTAGGGATCAGCCCCAGCATTTT.

The J gene is TRBJ2-7, the V gene TRBV6-6; TRBD2 might be the D (6 bases). Trimming took 2 bases from V and 0 from J, leaving 14 bases between them. This CDR3 comprises 16 residues. CDR1 is MNHNY, CDR2 SVGAGI, per germline (reference sequence). The CDR3 is CASSYRLATDSYEQYF. In DNA form, the CDR3 reads TGTGCCAGCAGTTACCGTCTAGCGACTGACTCCTACGAGCAGTACTTC.

Only a few counts were recorded for this clonotype. V is TRBV2 and J is TRBJ2-3; no clear D. The CDR3 loop spans 14 amino acids. Per germline, CDR1 SNHLY and CDR2 FYNNEI. V lost 11 bases to trimming and J lost 0 bases, with 15 bases between them. DNA for the CDR3: TGTGCCGAAACGGGCTACGATAGCACAGATACGCAGTATTTT. Protein product: CAETGYDSTDTQYF.

The chain carries TRBV6-5 and TRBJ2-5; no definite D call. The tail of the sequence fits TRBJ2-1 better, so the J call may be wrong. Germline values: CDR1 MNHEY, CDR2 SVGAGI. This CDR3 has 15 amino acids. CDR3 in DNA: TGTGCCAGCAGTCCGCGGACCAAGATGGCTAATGAGCAGTTCTTC. It codes for CASSPRTKMANEQFF.

The V call is TRBV7-8, the J call TRBJ2-3, with 9 positions matching TRBD2. The germline V gene encodes CDR1 SGHVS and CDR2 FQNEAQ. The CDR3 spans 15 residues. The trim removed 8 bases at V and 4 bases at J, leaving 10 bases unmatched. The CDR3 DNA is TGTGCCAGCGTACTCGGCGGGAGGGCCCCAGATACGCAGTATTTT. Translated: CASVLGGRAPDTQYF.

The V and J genes are TRBV6-1 and TRBJ2-4; 12 nucleotides align to TRBD2. The CDR3 is made up of 21 amino acids. Germline lookup yields CDR1 MNHNS and CDR2 SASEGT. The ends lost 1 base at V and 0 bases at J; junction bases unmatched: 13. The CDR3 region is CASSEGGQGLAGLLAKNIQYF. CDR3 coding DNA: TGTGCCAGCAGTGAAGGGGGGCAGGGACTAGCGGGCCTCCTAGCCAAAAACATTCAGTACTTC.

The rearrangement links TRBV7-2 to TRBJ1-2; unclear D gene. This CDR3 comprises 15 residues. The germline V and J ends were trimmed by 1 base and 2 bases, with 11 bases remaining between them. In germline, CDR1 is SGHTA, CDR2 FQGNSA. CDR3 amino acids: CASSLDRDRNYGYTF. For the CDR3, the DNA is TGTGCCAGCAGCTTAGACCGCGATCGAAACTATGGCTACACCTTC.

This clonotype turned up a few times. This chain connects TRBV5-6 to TRBJ2-7; D possibly matches TRBD1 or TRBD2 (6 bases each). CDR1 and CDR2 (germline): SGHDT, YYEEEE. V lost 4 bases to trimming and J lost 1 base, with 15 bases between them. The CDR3 has 15 amino acids. The CDR3 here is CASSSGPRGSYEQYF. The CDR3 DNA reads TGTGCCAGCAGCAGCGGGCCCAGGGGATCCTACGAGCAGTACTTC.

In its sample, this clonotype was seen once. The J gene is TRBJ1-3, the V gene TRBV5-5; no clear D. The CDR3 length is 16 residues. V was pared by 0 bases and J by 0 bases, with 10 bases between. Germline lookup yields CDR1 SGHKS and CDR2 YYEKEE (reference sequence). The CDR3 spells CASSLVAPNSGNTIYF. The CDR3 DNA reads TGTGCCAGCAGCTTGGTGGCGCCTAACTCTGGAAACACCATATATTTT.

In DNA form, the CDR3 reads TGTGCCAGCAGACCTGGCAGGGACCAGAACACCGGGGAGCTGTTTTTT. Translated, it gives CASRPGRDQNTGELFF. The V call is TRBV18, the J call TRBJ2-2; D might be TRBD1 or TRBD2, each matching 5 bases. Germline loops: CDR1 KGHSH, CDR2 LQKENI. V lost 8 bases and J 1 base, leaving 17 bases between the germline ends. The CDR3 is 16 amino acids.

This clonotype occurred a few times. The chain carries TRBV6-2 or TRBV6-3 and TRBJ1-6; 9 bases fit TRBD1. Germline V CDR1 and CDR2: MNHEY, SVGEGT. The trim removed 6 bases at V and 1 base at J, leaving 7 bases unmatched. The CDR3 is 17 residues long. The CDR3 loop reads CASRPGTGSSYNSPLHF. CDR3 bases: TGTGCCAGCAGACCAGGGACAGGGTCGTCCTATAATTCACCCCTCCACTTT.

This chain connects TRBV4-3 to TRBJ1-5; D gene unclear. Germline CDR1 and CDR2: LGHNA and YSLEER. This CDR3 has 16 residues. V was clipped by 0 bases and J by 0 bases, with 9 bases between them. CDR3 residues: CASSQEREYSNQPQHF. The CDR3 DNA sequence: TGCGCCAGCAGCCAAGAGAGAGAGTATAGCAATCAGCCCCAGCATTTT.

The chain carries TRBV6-5 and TRBJ1-1; 7 nucleotides line up with TRBD1. Looked up from germline, CDR1 is MNHEY and CDR2 is SVGAGI. V gave up 0 bases and J gave up 8 bases; unmatched junction bases: 12. CDR3 length: 16 residues. Here the CDR3 DNA reads TGTGCCAGCAGTTACTCCGGGGGGCAGGGGGGAGAGGAAGCTTTCTTT. Residues: CASSYSGGQGGEEAFF.

The chain employs TRBV20-1 and TRBJ2-5; 7 bases match TRBD2. Germline CDR1 is DFQATT and CDR2 is SNEGSKA (reference sequence). V trimming: 6 bases; J trimming: 4 bases; junction bases outside the gene matches: 14. This CDR3 is 15 amino acids long. The CDR3 sequence is CSAGGGASSPETQYF. CDR3 sequence (DNA): TGCAGTGCGGGGGGAGGGGCGTCCTCCCCAGAGACCCAGTACTTC.

Only a few counts were recorded for this clonotype. The rearrangement joins TRBV7-2 to TRBJ2-2; no definite D call. With 4 bases removed from V and 4 bases from J, the gap between germline ends came to 10 bases. The CDR3 covers 14 residues. The germline V gene encodes CDR1 SGHTA and CDR2 FQGNSA. CDR3 nucleotides: TGTGCCAGCAGCTGGTCCCGAACCACCGGGGAGCTGTTTTTT. Translating it yields CASSWSRTTGELFF.